The present TCR beta chain was sequenced within a study of read filtering for tumor transcriptome and immune sequencing. This clonotype was detected many times. The library was built from approximately 400 ng RNA with molecular barcoded adaptors for alpha/delta and beta/gamma chains. TCRdb fed the reads into MiXCR, producing one record per CDR3 protein. This table holds some 40,000 distinct CDR3 sequences, 12% found once. The CDR3 covers 11 residues. The V end was cut by 5 bases, the J end by 9 bases, with 8 bases between. The rearrangement uses TRBV12-3 or TRBV12-4 and TRBJ2-1; D gene ambiguous. Sequenced: a population of CD138-negative cells sorted from bone marrow. This clonotype was sampled from a donor aged 40 or older with multiple myeloma. Here the CDR3 DNA reads TGTGCCAGCAGTCGATCCATTGAGCAGTTCTTC. As protein: CASSRSIEQFF.